This T cell receptor beta chain originates from a study of a mutant IDH1 vaccine in newly diagnosed glioma (dated by TCRdb to 2020 to 2023). In terms of the full investigation: Patients were given eight vaccinations, in weeks 1, 3, 5, 7, 11, 15, 19 and 23, which matched visits V03 through V10. Vaccination began 4-6 weeks after radiotherapy alone, or alongside temozolomide cycles in the chemotherapy-containing groups. Of the approximately 34 treated patients, approximately 60% were male and around 38% were female, and a mean age of 40.4 years was recorded. Prior to enrollment, patients had been given standard therapy consisting of radiotherapy alone, temozolomide alone, or radiochemotherapy with temozolomide, with the combination given to most patients. Peripheral blood was collected at six visits: V03 (baseline), V05, V07, V10, V12 and V13. Longitudinal TCRB deep sequencing was done for some 26 treated patients, wherever samples were available for exploratory analyses. Overall study results and their limits: Immune responses induced by the vaccine were seen in roughly 92% of patients across multiple MHC alleles. The authors noted that analyses of patient blood samples could not be reproduced because of sample limitations. Availability determined which PBMC samples were chosen for TCRB deep sequencing. Changes in the top peripheral T cell clonotypes picked up by TCRB sequencing did not appear to be linked to pseudoprogression.

Worth noting for this clone: The antigen this receptor binds is unknown. Base qualities are not at hand, and no much larger clone is one base apart.

The receptor library was made with the immunoSEQ multiplex PCR assay. Rearranged TCR beta chain sequences were amplified with the hsTCRB Kit following the manufacturer's protocol. An Illumina MiSeq was used to sequence the TCRB libraries. The study's processing was this. The kit vendor's proprietary platform handled demultiplexing, trimming and gene mapping. In TCRdb, the immuneACCESS table is reduced to in-frame sequences with V and J assigned. These tables do not hold every clone; where another copy was compared, an unresolved V gene accounts for under half, and the others remain unexplained. The DNA gave D and trimming, while V, J and clone size come from that table. This sample comprises about 12,000 clones, about nine tenths of them detected only once. Of the sample, less than 6% falls within the top ten clones. The V end loses 6 bases and the J end loses 5 bases, and a stretch of 13 bases separates them. For CDR1 and CDR2, the germline V gene lists MNHNS and SASEGT. The CDR3, from cysteine to phenylalanine, totals 13 residues. Left in the record is the CDR3 DNA by itself, 39 bases read in frame from the first base.

The sample's time point, from its label and the paper: week 5, during vaccination. Each vaccine dose was 300 ug of a 20-mer mutant IDH1 peptide in Montanide, given subcutaneously with topical imiquimod. All donors had newly diagnosed IDH1-mutant astrocytomas of WHO grade 3 or 4 that showed loss of nuclear ATRX. The samples were drawn from NOA16, a multicentre, single-arm, open-label phase I trial in Germany that tested a mutant IDH1 peptide vaccine in humans for the first time. Genomic DNA for TCRB sequencing was isolated from EDTA blood with the DNeasy Blood and Tissue Kit. This TCR was recovered from a woman aged 35 to 49 with glioma. Some clones in this sample may be carry-over from other donors' samples. The chain is encoded by TRBV6-1 joined to TRBJ2-5; the D gene cannot be named for sure. The sample was PBMCs, taken from a glioma patient whose treatment included an IDH1 peptide vaccine. The bases are TGTGCCAGCAGGGGCACTGTCTGGGAGACCCAGTACTTC. Its product reads: CASRGTVWETQYF.